This T cell receptor (beta chain) was obtained from a study of cytomegalovirus exposure and HLA in healthy donors. The CDR3 runs to 14 residues. Per the germline V gene, CDR1 is MNHEY and CDR2 is SMNVEV (reference sequence). This clone has only one observation. One end of the junction varies from germline; a read error may be responsible. The PCR ran on 60 Vbeta and 13 Jbeta primers. The protocol was immunoSEQ multiplex PCR, while the TCRdb copy is restricted to in-frame clones and leaves out a portion. The data hold about 98,000 clones, with around 70% observed a single time. This receptor was obtained from a man aged 45-65 years in good health and CMV-seronegative. The chain employs TRBV27 and TRBJ2-1, with 9 bases lining up with TRBD2. Specimen: PBMCs. The CDR3 loop reads CAGSIAGVYNEQFF. The DNA for the CDR3 is TGTGCCGGCAGTATAGCGGGGGTATACAATGAGCAGTTCTTC.